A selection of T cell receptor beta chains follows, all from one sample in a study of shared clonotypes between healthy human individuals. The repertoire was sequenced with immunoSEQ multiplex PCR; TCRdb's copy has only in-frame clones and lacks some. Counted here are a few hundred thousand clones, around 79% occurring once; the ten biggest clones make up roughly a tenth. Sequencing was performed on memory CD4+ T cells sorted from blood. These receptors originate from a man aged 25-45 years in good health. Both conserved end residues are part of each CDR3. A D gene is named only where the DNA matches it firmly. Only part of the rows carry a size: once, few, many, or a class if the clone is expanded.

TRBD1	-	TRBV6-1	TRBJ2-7	CASSDMGTGSYEQYF	TGTGCCAGCAGTGATATGGGGACAGGGTCCTACGAGCAGTACTTC
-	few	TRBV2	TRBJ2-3	CAIQTDTQYF	TGTGCCATCCAAACAGATACGCAGTATTTT
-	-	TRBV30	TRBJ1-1	CAWSLPPTGNTEAFF	TGTGCCTGGAGTTTACCCCCCACGGGGAACACTGAAGCTTTCTTT
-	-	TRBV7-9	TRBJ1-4	CAGSDLKALSEKLFF	TGTGCCGGCAGCGACCTTAAGGCCCTTAGTGAAAAACTGTTTTTT
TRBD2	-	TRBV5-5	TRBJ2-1	CASSRTSSLSNEQFF	TGTGCCAGCAGCCGGACTAGCTCCCTGTCCAATGAGCAGTTCTTC
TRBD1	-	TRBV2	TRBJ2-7	CASTPETGGLYEQYF	TGTGCCAGCACCCCGGAGACAGGGGGCTTATACGAGCAGTACTTC
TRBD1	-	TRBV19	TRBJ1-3	CASSTRATGGSGNTIYF	TGTGCCAGTAGTACACGAGCAACAGGGGGCTCTGGAAACACCATATATTTT
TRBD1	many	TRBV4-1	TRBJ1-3	CASEGTGFGNTIYF	TGCGCCAGCGAAGGGACAGGTTTCGGAAACACCATATATTTT
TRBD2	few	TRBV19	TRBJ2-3	CASTPAPGTSGSGGDTQYF	TGTGCCAGTACCCCAGCGCCAGGGACTAGCGGGAGCGGAGGGGATACGCAGTATTTT
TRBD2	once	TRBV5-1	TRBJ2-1	CASSPAGVSYNEQFF	TGCGCCAGCAGCCCCGCGGGAGTTTCCTACAATGAGCAGTTCTTC
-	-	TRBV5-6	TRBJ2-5	CASSFDRMQETQYF	TGTGCCAGCAGCTTTGATAGGATGCAAGAGACCCAGTACTTC
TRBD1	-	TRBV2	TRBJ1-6	CASRTSGTEISPLHF	TGTGCCAGCAGAACCTCCGGGACAGAAATTTCACCCCTCCACTTT
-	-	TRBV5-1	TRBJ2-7	CASSLGLVYEQYF	TGCGCCAGCAGCTTGGGGTTGGTCTACGAGCAGTACTTC
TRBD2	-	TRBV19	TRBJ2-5	CASSPRTSGGEQTQYF	TGTGCCAGTAGTCCCCGGACTAGCGGTGGAGAACAGACCCAGTACTTC